The rows below give T cell receptor beta chains drawn from one sample of a study of T cell responses to AZD1222 COVID-19 vaccine. TCRdb's table, derived via immunoSEQ multiplex PCR, lists solely in-frame clones and lacks some. The data hold 150,000 to 160,000 clones, with about 89% observed a single time. The input for sequencing was peripheral blood, taken 28 days after the second AZD1222 dose. The receptors derive from an adult who received the AZD1222 COVID-19 vaccine. The conserved cysteine and the conserved F or W are not part of the CDR3 here.

TRBV6-1,TRBJ2-3,10,ASSEIRDTQY
TRBV30,TRBJ2-3,12,AWSKGSDADTQY
TRBV24-1,TRBJ2-1,10,ATSDRYNEQF
TRBV28,TRBJ1-5,8,ASGYQPQH
TRBV9,TRBJ2-3,16,ASSVDPPSVSSTDTQY
TRBV3-1/TRBV3-2,TRBJ2-5,15,ASSQPVGGVGGETQY
TRBV4-3,TRBJ1-2,12,ASSQDLNRFLFT
TRBV29-1,TRBJ2-7,11,SVENGGGGEQY
TRBV5-6,TRBJ2-3,13,ASSLRAGGTDTQY
TRBV7-2,TRBJ1-2,14,ASSLAPGGDYYGYT
TRBV5-4,TRBJ2-7,11,ASSLAGSYEQY
TRBV7-8,TRBJ1-1,11,ASSLGREGEAF
TRBV28,TRBJ2-7,12,ASRRQGSLSEQY
TRBV9,TRBJ2-1,12,ASSVGDYYNEQF
TRBV15,TRBJ2-1,15,ATSRGGGTGSYNEQF
TRBV2,TRBJ1-1,10,ASKDSNTEAF
TRBV6-5,TRBJ2-7,10,ASRSDRDEQY
TRBV29-1,TRBJ1-2,11,SVDSGFDYGYT
TRBV5-1,TRBJ1-2,12,ASRGGQGNYGYT
TRBV7-2,TRBJ1-5,13,ASSYAGANNQPQH
TRBV20-1,TRBJ2-1,9,SARDRGEQF
TRBV24-1,TRBJ2-2,14,ATSDGGLIEVGELF
TRBV15,TRBJ2-1,16,ATSSPGLAESSYNEQF
TRBV28,TRBJ1-3,12,ASGRPTSGNTIY
TRBV10-3,TRBJ2-1,13,AISESGTVNNEQF
TRBV6-6,TRBJ2-6,13,ASSFGPPGANVLT
TRBV19,TRBJ2-3,13,ASSMNGRAVDTQY
TRBV27,TRBJ2-1,16,ASSLSPWGSGSRDEQF
TRBV19,TRBJ2-5,11,ASSPTGVETQY
TRBV9,TRBJ2-7,14,ASSVDGGTGSYEQY
TRBV5-6,TRBJ2-2,13,ASSLQGTNTGELF
TRBV11-3,TRBJ2-1,11,ASSLKMGGEQF
TRBV18,TRBJ1-1,13,ASSPTAAGGTEAF
TRBV10-3,TRBJ2-5,10,AISSGRETQY
TRBV6-5,TRBJ2-1,13,ASSKRLVSYNEQF
TRBV5-4,TRBJ2-7,10,ASSLVLGAKY
TRBV6-1,TRBJ2-2,14,ASSAKWTGGTGELF
TRBV6-4,TRBJ2-3,13,ASSGTGQATDTQY
TRBV5-1,TRBJ2-1,11,ASSFSGINEQF
TRBV30,TRBJ1-2,11,AWSLGGARGYT
TRBV7-7,TRBJ2-7,11,ASSHYEIYEQY
TRBV7-9,TRBJ2-5,11,ASSSTLGETQY
TRBV30,TRBJ2-6,12,AWSFGAGANVLT
TRBV4-1,TRBJ2-5,15,ASSQDGARGSGETQY
TRBV11-2,TRBJ1-1,10,ASSATGFEAF
TRBV15,TRBJ1-2,10,ATSRAGDGYT
TRBV5-8,TRBJ1-3,13,ASSLYRRPGNTIY
TRBV12-3/TRBV12-4,TRBJ1-2,10,ASTGSNYGYT
TRBV6-2/TRBV6-3,TRBJ2-3,19,ASSLPVGAGATRRPTDTQY
TRBV28,TRBJ2-7,13,ASSPPWTGSYEQY
TRBV6-5,TRBJ2-7,13,ASSYSTSGAYEQY